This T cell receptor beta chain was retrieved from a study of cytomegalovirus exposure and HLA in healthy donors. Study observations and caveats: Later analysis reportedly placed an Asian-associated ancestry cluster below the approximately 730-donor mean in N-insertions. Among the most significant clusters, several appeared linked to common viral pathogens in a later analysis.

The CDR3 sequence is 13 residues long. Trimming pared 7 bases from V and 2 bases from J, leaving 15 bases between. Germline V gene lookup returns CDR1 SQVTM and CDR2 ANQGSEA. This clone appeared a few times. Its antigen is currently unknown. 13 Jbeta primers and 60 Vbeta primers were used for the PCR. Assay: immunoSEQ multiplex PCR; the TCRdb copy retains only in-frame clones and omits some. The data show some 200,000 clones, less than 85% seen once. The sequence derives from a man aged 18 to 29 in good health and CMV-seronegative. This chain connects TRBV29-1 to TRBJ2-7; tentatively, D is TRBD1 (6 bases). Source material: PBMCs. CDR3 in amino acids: CSALRRGTYEQYF. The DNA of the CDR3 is TGCAGCGCTCTTCGCAGGGGCACCTACGAGCAGTACTTC.